This T cell receptor (beta chain) stems from a study of siplizumab effects on memory and regulatory T cells. Study conclusions and caveats: With siplizumab, cumulative frequency of CD4+ memory-derived alloreactive sequences dropped significantly. The authors did not confirm suppressive function in proliferating Tregs from siplizumab cultures. The study found naive T cells seemingly more diverse than memory cells and seemingly major alloresponse contributors. Treg origin accounted for an average of roughly 65% of mappable alloreactive CD4+ clones with siplizumab and roughly 25% in controls.

About this clone: What it recognizes is unknown.

Germline V gene data show CDR1 as SEHNR and CDR2 as FQNEAQ (reference sequence). The germline V and J ends were trimmed by 5 bases and 6 bases, with 13 bases remaining between them. There are 13 residues in the CDR3. Method: immunoSEQ multiplex PCR; TCRdb's copy keeps in-frame clones and lacks some. The sample holds some 110,000 clones, approximately 94% seen once. This receptor was identified in a human donor in good health. The rearrangement uses TRBV7-9 and TRBJ1-2, with D possibly matching TRBD1 (5 bases). The material sequenced was CD4+ T cells sorted from blood. The DNA of the CDR3 is TGTGCCAGCAGCCCAGGTTGGGACCATGGCTACACCTTC. Encoded protein: CASSPGWDHGYTF.